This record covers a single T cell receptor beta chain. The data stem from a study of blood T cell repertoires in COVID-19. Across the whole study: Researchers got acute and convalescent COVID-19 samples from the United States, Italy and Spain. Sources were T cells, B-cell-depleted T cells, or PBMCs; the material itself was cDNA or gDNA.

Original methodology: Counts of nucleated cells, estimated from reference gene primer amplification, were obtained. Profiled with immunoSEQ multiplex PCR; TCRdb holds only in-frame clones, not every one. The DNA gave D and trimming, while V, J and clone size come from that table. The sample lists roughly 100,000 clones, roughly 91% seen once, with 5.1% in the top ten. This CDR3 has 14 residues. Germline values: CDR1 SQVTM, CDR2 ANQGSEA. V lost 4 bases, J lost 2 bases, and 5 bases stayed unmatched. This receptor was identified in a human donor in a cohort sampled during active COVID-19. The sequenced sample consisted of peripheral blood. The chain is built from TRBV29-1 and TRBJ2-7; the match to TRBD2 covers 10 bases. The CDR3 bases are TGCAGCGTTGCTTCCAGCGGGGGGGCCTACGAGCAGTACTTC. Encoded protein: CSVASSGGAYEQYF.